This TCR beta chain stems from a study of graft-versus-host responses after intestinal transplantation. Study as a whole: Transplantation in recipients was multivisceral, liver-intestinal, or isolated intestinal. Among the recipients, all got anti-thymocyte globulin induction and then tacrolimus and steroids for about 3 years. Study outcomes and limitations: The study associated peak circulating GvH clone levels with early post-transplant HvG declines.

Assay: immunoSEQ multiplex PCR; the TCRdb copy retains only in-frame clones and omits some. The top ten hold roughly 5.5% of the sample, which has just under 55,000 clones, more than 80% seen once. A remark on this clone: The antigen is undetermined.

The ends lost 7 bases at V and 8 bases at J; junction bases unmatched: 9. Germline loops: CDR1 SEHNR, CDR2 FQNEAQ (reference sequence). CDR3 length equals 13 residues. The source was PBMCs, collected about 93 weeks after intestinal transplant. The receptor was isolated from a human patient who received an intestinal transplant, so some T cells may come from the graft donor. The chain employs TRBV7-9 and TRBJ1-2, with 8 bases matching TRBD1. CDR3 in amino acids: CASTSAGGEGYTF. DNA of the CDR3: TGTGCCAGCACCTCGGCAGGGGGCGAGGGCTACACCTTC.